This TCR beta chain appears in the sequencing data of a study of T cells in Graves' hyperthyroidism and ophthalmopathy. Study-wide background: Upon initial diagnosis and before any treatment, peripheral blood was collected.

TCR beta CDR3 regions were amplified from RNA transcripts. First-round RT-PCR targeting the TCR CDR3 was performed with the HTBI primer set. TCRdb analysed the multiplex PCR reads with MiXCR anew, one entry per CDR3 protein. Of under 600,000 distinct CDR3 sequences in the sample, more than 15% were seen once. Germline loops: CDR1 MNHNS, CDR2 SASEGT. The CDR3 extends over 15 amino acids. J was trimmed by 5 bases and V by 6 bases; bases with no gene match: 5. This clonotype was found many times. The sequencing input was blood. The TCR was taken from a woman in her forties with Graves' ophthalmopathy. The chain has TRBV6-1 and TRBJ2-1; 12 bases fit TRBD2. The CDR3 region is CASSNGLAGNNEQFF. CDR3 sequence (DNA): TGTGCCAGCAGCAATGGACTAGCGGGAAACAATGAGCAGTTCTTC.